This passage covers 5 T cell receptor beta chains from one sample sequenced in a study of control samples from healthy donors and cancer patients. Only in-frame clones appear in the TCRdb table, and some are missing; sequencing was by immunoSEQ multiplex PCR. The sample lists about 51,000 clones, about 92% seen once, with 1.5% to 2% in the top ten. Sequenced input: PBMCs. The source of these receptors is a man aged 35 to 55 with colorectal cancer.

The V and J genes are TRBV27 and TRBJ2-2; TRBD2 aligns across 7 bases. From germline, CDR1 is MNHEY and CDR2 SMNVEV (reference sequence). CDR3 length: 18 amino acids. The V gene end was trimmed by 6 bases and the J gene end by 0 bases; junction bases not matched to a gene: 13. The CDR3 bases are TGTGCCAGCAGGTCGGGTAGCGGGTCGTTCGCGAACACCGGGGAGCTGTTTTTT. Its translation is CASRSGSGSFANTGELFF.

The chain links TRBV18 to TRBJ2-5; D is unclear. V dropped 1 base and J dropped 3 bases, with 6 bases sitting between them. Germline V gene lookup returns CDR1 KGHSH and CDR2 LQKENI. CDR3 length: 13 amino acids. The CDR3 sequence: CASSPQGKETQYF. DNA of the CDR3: TGTGCCAGCTCACCACAGGGAAAAGAGACCCAGTACTTC.

For the CDR3, the DNA is TGTGCCAGCAGTTTAAACGGAGCCGAGCAGTTCTTC. Translated, it gives CASSLNGAEQFF. This chain links TRBV27 with TRBJ2-1; D is ambiguous. Looked up from germline, CDR1 is MNHEY and CDR2 is SMNVEV (reference sequence). The CDR3 is 12 amino acids. Trimming removed 2 bases at V and 10 bases at J, with 9 bases between.

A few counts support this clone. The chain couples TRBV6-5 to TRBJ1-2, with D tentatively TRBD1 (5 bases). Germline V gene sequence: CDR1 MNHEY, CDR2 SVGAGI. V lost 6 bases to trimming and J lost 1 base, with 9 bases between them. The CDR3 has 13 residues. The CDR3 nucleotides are TGTGCCAGCAGGGAGGGACTTAACTATGGCTACACCTTC. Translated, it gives CASREGLNYGYTF.

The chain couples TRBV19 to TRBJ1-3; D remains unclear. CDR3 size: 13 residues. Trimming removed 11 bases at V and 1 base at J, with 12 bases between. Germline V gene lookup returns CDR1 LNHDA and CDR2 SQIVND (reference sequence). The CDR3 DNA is TGTGCCTCCTCAGCCTTTTCTGGAAACACCATATATTTT. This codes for CASSAFSGNTIYF.